This TCR beta chain was observed in a study of Ad26.COV2.S vaccination and SARS-CoV-2 variants. Looking at the study overall: The study gave Ad26.COV2.S intramuscularly, once or twice 56 days apart.

Germline lookup yields CDR1 SGDLS and CDR2 YYNGEE. The V end was cut by 2 bases, the J end by 7 bases, with 9 bases between. The length of the CDR3 is 12 residues. Sequencing used immunoSEQ multiplex PCR; TCRdb keeps in-frame clones, though not all of them. The table lists approximately 420,000 clones, around 87% of them singletons. Treatment in this sample: roughly 19 received Ad26.COV2.S at low or high dose, single or two shots; about 5 received placebo; per-sample allocation not given. Each sample was drawn 63 days after the first injection (of vaccine or placebo). The sequences come from peripheral blood, collected in a trial of Ad26.COV2.S vaccine versus placebo. The sequence came from a person between 18 and 60 years old who received the Ad26.COV2.S COVID-19 vaccine or a placebo. This rearrangement joins TRBV9 to TRBJ1-2; D unclear. The CDR3 loop reads CASSVEGFGYTF. The DNA for the CDR3 is TGTGCCAGCAGCGTGGAGGGTTTTGGCTACACCTTC.